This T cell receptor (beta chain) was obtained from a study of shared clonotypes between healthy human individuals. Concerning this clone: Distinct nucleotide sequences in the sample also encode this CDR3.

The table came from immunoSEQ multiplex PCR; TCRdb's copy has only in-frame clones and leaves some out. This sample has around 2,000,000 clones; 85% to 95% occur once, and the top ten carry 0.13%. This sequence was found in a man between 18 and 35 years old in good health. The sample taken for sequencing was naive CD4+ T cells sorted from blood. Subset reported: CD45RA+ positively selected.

CDR3 sequence (DNA): TGTGCCAGCAGCTTGGATAATCAGCCCCAGCATTTT. It yields the protein CASSLDNQPQHF. The chain links TRBV7-2 to TRBJ1-5; D call uncertain. Germline V CDR1 and CDR2: SGHTA, FQGNSA. V lost 3 bases and J lost 4, with 4 bases in between. CDR3 length: 12 amino acids.